This T cell receptor beta chain was identified in a study of shared clonotypes between healthy human individuals. Study-wide points: Collection of samples was limited to blood; tissue repertoires likely differ. What rarefaction showed was incomplete sorted-subset sequencing despite large depth. The study found lower generation probabilities in non-shared clonotypes than in those shared by all four donors.

Per the study methods: ImmunoSEQ only sent back junction sequences with no quality scores, so filtering was done differently. Here immunoSEQ multiplex PCR was the method, and the copy in TCRdb shows in-frame clones only, minus some. V and J calls and clone size are as listed in that table; D and trimming were resolved from the DNA. Among millions of clones listed, around nine tenths were seen once. Comments on this clone: Its target is not known. The sample has other DNA sequences that encode this CDR3 too.

In germline, CDR1 is GTSNPN, CDR2 SVGIG (reference sequence). V shed 4 bases and J 4 bases; nucleotides not matched to a gene: 0. CDR3 length: 12 residues. The sequencing sample was made of naive CD4+ T cells sorted from blood. Subset: CD45RA+ positively selected. This sequence originates from a young man in good health. This chain uses TRBV30 with TRBJ1-5; 8 positions match TRBD1. The CDR3: CAWNRGNQPQHF. DNA for the CDR3: TGTGCCTGGAACAGGGGGAATCAGCCCCAGCATTTT.